The 12 T cell receptor beta chains in this list originate from one sample, sequenced in a study of blood T cell repertoires in COVID-19 (dated by TCRdb to the early 2020s). Library construction relied on the immunoSEQ multiplex PCR assay. Not all clones reach the TCRdb copy of this immuneACCESS table, which keeps in-frame sequences only. Checked studies attribute under half of the gap to unresolved V genes and leave the rest unexplained. This sample holds about 220,000 clones; 82% were observed only once. 3% to 4% of the sample lies in the top ten. Sequenced: PBMCs or T cells enriched from blood (not recorded which). These receptors came from a woman aged 60-75 years who had recovered from COVID-19.

This clone was seen once. The gene calls are TRBV7-9 and TRBJ1-1; no definite D call. The CDR3 is made up of 15 amino acids. V dropped 2 bases and J dropped 1 base, with 11 bases sitting between them. The germline V gene has CDR1 SEHNR and CDR2 FQNEAQ (reference sequence). In DNA form, the CDR3 reads TGTGCCAGCAGCTTAATTTACAAAAAGAACACTGAAGCTTTCTTT. As protein: CASSLIYKKNTEAFF.

The chain carries TRBV7-2 and TRBJ1-5; possibly TRBD1 for D (5 bases). This CDR3 is 13 amino acids long. With 1 base removed from V and 5 bases from J, the gap between germline ends came to 6 bases. From germline, CDR1 is SGHTA and CDR2 FQGNSA. Written as DNA, the CDR3 is TGTGCCAGCAGCTTAGGCAGGGATCAGCCCCAGCATTTT. The encoded protein is CASSLGRDQPQHF.

The chain combines TRBV5-1 with TRBJ1-1; 9 nucleotides agree with TRBD1. Trimming at V came to 3 bases and at J to 4 bases, leaving 1 base not matched to a gene. The CDR3 runs to 13 residues. Germline V CDR1 and CDR2: SGHRS, YFSETQ. CDR3 sequence: CASSSTGGTEAFF. CDR3 DNA: TGCGCCAGCAGCTCGACAGGGGGCACTGAAGCTTTCTTT. Full variable domain (remainder filled in from reference TRBV5-1 and TRBJ1-1): KAGVTQTPRYLIKTRGQQVTLSCSPISGHRSVSWYQQTPGQGLQFLFEYFSETQRNKGNFPGRFSGRQFSNSRSEMNVSTLELGDSALYLCASSSTGGTEAFFGQGTRLTVV.

This clone was counted only a few times. V and J are TRBV2 and TRBJ1-3; 8 nucleotides match TRBD1. The CDR3 totals 15 residues. With 3 bases clipped from V and 1 base from J, the junction kept 2 bases outside the gene matches. Germline V lookup: CDR1 SNHLY, CDR2 FYNNEI. CDR3 nucleotides: TGTGCCAGCAGTGACAGGGGGCGATCTGGAAACACCATATATTTT. Translation: CASSDRGRSGNTIYF.

This sequence joins TRBV7-2 and TRBJ1-2; D gene uncertain. Trimming removed 2 bases from V and 2 bases from J, with 12 bases in between. The CDR3 runs to 15 residues. Germline CDR1 and CDR2: SGHTA and FQGNSA. This chain's CDR3 is CASSLNPGSNYGYTF. The DNA of the CDR3 is TGTGCCAGCAGCTTAAACCCAGGCAGCAACTATGGCTACACCTTC.

The J gene is TRBJ2-7, the V gene TRBV28, with 10 bases lining up with TRBD1. The V gene end was trimmed by 5 bases and the J gene end by 7 bases; junction bases not matched to a gene: 11. Germline CDR1 reads MDHEN; CDR2 reads SYDVKM. The CDR3 covers 15 residues. The CDR3 bases are TGTGCCAGCAGTCGACAGGGGGCCCTTGATCGGGAGCAGTACTTC. This codes for CASSRQGALDREQYF. Based on the CDR3 plus reference TRBV28 and TRBJ2-7, the full variable domain is DVKVTQSSRYLVKRTGEKVFLECVQDMDHENMFWYRQDPGLGLRLIYFSYDVKMKEKGDIPEGYSVSREKKERFSLILESASTNQTSMYLCASSRQGALDREQYFGPGTRLTVT.

The chain has TRBV5-1 and TRBJ1-2; 7 bases align to TRBD1. The germline V gene encodes CDR1 SGHRS and CDR2 YFSETQ. V lost 8 bases, J lost 4 bases, and 11 bases stayed unmatched. CDR3 size: 14 residues. DNA for the CDR3: TGCGCCAGTGCTGGACAGGCAGTAACCTATGGCTACACCTTC. Protein product: CASAGQAVTYGYTF.

This sequence joins TRBV25-1 and TRBJ2-7; a weak D match, TRBD1 (5 bases). V lost 3 bases to trimming and J lost 3 bases, with 15 bases between them. This CDR3 has 15 residues. Per germline, CDR1 MGHDK and CDR2 SYGVNS. The CDR3 DNA reads as TGTGCCAGCAGTGATTTAAGGGGTAGGAGCTACGAGCAGTACTTC. Protein sequence: CASSDLRGRSYEQYF.

This clone was picked up many times. The chain employs TRBV19 and TRBJ1-1, with D possibly matching TRBD1 (6 bases). Trimming removed 6 bases from V and 4 bases from J, with 15 bases in between. The CDR3 has 14 amino acids. Germline CDR1 is LNHDA and CDR2 is SQIVND (reference sequence). CDR3 in DNA: TGTGCCAGTAGCCCCCCGGGGACATTCACTGAAGCTTTCTTT. This codes for CASSPPGTFTEAFF.

The chain has TRBV2 and TRBJ1-3; 7 positions match TRBD1. The CDR3 covers 15 residues. V lost 6 bases, J lost 0 bases, and 5 bases stayed unmatched. The germline V gene encodes CDR1 SNHLY and CDR2 FYNNEI. The CDR3 DNA reads TGTGCCAGCAGCGTTACAGGGGACTCTGGAAACACCATATATTTT. Residues: CASSVTGDSGNTIYF.

This clone occurred a few times. J is TRBJ1-1 and V is TRBV5-1, with TRBD1 identical over 10 bases. The V gene end was trimmed by 5 bases and the J gene end by 8 bases; junction bases not matched to a gene: 3. The CDR3 runs to 12 residues. Germline V CDR1 and CDR2: SGHRS, YFSETQ. The CDR3 region has the DNA TGCGCCAGCAGTATGACAGGGGGCGAAGCTTTCTTT. Its protein product is CASSMTGGEAFF.

This clone appeared many times. The genes are TRBV4-2 and TRBJ2-1; 8 bases line up with TRBD1. The CDR3 contains 14 residues. V shed 1 base and J 8 bases; nucleotides not matched to a gene: 4. Per germline, CDR1 LGHNA and CDR2 YNFKEQ. The CDR3, as DNA: TGTGCCAGCAGCCAAGGTTCACAGGGGGATGAGCAGTTCTTC. This codes for CASSQGSQGDEQFF.